This is a list of T cell receptor beta chains from one sample in a study of cytomegalovirus exposure and HLA in healthy donors. Method: immunoSEQ multiplex PCR; TCRdb's copy keeps in-frame clones and lacks some. This table holds some 97,000 clones, roughly three quarters found once. Sequencing was carried out using PBMCs. The receptors shown here come from a female donor in good health and CMV-seropositive. CDR3s include the opening cysteine and the closing phenylalanine or tryptophan. Fields, in order: J gene, V gene, clone size, D gene, CDR3 DNA, CDR3 protein. The D gene is left open where the match is weak. Some rows mark clone size as missing; the rest say once, few, many or name a class of expanded clone.

TRBJ2-1 TRBV6-4 few . TGTGCCAGCAGTGACGGGAGGGGGGGCTACAATGAGCAGTTCTTC CASSDGRGGYNEQFF
TRBJ2-4 TRBV19 . TRBD1 TGTGCCAGTAGTCCCGGGACAGGCGATAGAAACAGTCAGTACTTC CASSPGTGDRNSQYF
TRBJ2-5 TRBV30 . . TGTGCCTGGAGCGGGCCTAAGGCGGCAACGGGCGGGGAGACCCAGTACTTC CAWSGPKAATGGETQYF
TRBJ2-1 TRBV5-1 . TRBD2 TGCGCCAGCAGCTCGAGCGGGAGTGGGCACAATGAGCAGTTCTTC CASSSSGSGHNEQFF
TRBJ2-3 TRBV5-4 . TRBD2 TGTGCCAGCAGTTGGGCGGGAGGGGCAATAGATACGCAGTATTTT CASSWAGGAIDTQYF
TRBJ1-3 TRBV6-5 once . TGTGCCAGCAGTACTGACAGACCTGGAAACACCATATATTTT CASSTDRPGNTIYF
TRBJ1-5 TRBV19 . . TGTGCCAGTAGTTATGGGGGGGCAAACCAGCCCCAGCATTTT CASSYGGANQPQHF
TRBJ1-1 TRBV6-1 once . TGTGCCAGCAGTCCGAAGCCCTCGATGAGTGAAGCTTTCTTT CASSPKPSMSEAFF
TRBJ2-3 TRBV10-1 . . TGCGCCACAAGCCAGGCAGGGAGCACAGATACGCAGTATTTT CATSQAGSTDTQYF
TRBJ1-5 TRBV18 . . TGTGCCAGCTCACTGGAGTATAGCAATCAGCCCCAGCATTTT CASSLEYSNQPQHF
TRBJ2-3 TRBV29-1 . TRBD2 TGCAGCGTTGAAGGGACTAGCGGGAGCACAGATACGCAGTATTTT CSVEGTSGSTDTQYF
TRBJ1-2 TRBV7-8 few . TGTGCCAGCAGCTCGAACAGGGCGGTTGGCTACACCTTC CASSSNRAVGYTF
TRBJ2-1 TRBV4-3 . TRBD2 TGCGCCAGCAGCCAAGAGGCTAGCGGGCTACTGTACAATGAGCAGTTCTTC CASSQEASGLLYNEQFF
TRBJ1-5 TRBV7-2 . . TGTGCCAGCAGCTTAGAACATTCCAATCAGCCCCAGCATTTT CASSLEHSNQPQHF
TRBJ1-3 TRBV14 . . TGTGCCAGCAGCCAAGAGAGGACAGAGGATTGGCGCACCATATATTTT CASSQERTEDWRTIYF
TRBJ2-1 TRBV6-5 . TRBD1 TGTGCCAGTACCAGGGGGAGACAGTCCTTGGATGAGCAGTTCTTC CASTRGRQSLDEQFF
TRBJ2-1 TRBV11-2 . TRBD1 TGTGCCAGCAGCCCTGCTGGGACAGGGGCTTACAATGAGCAGTTCTTC CASSPAGTGAYNEQFF
TRBJ2-5 TRBV5-1 . . TGCGCCAGCAGCTTAGGGGGACCCCAAGAGACCCAGTACTTC CASSLGGPQETQYF
TRBJ1-1 TRBV5-1 . TRBD1 TGCGCCAGCAGCTTTAGGGACAGGTCCCGGAGCACTGAAGCTTTCTTT CASSFRDRSRSTEAFF
TRBJ1-6 TRBV2 once TRBD1 TGTGCCAGCAGTGACAAAGACAGGGGCAGGTCCTATAATTCACCCCTCCACTTT CASSDKDRGRSYNSPLHF
TRBJ2-3 TRBV9 . TRBD2 TGTGCCAGCAGCGATAGCGGGGGGGGCACAGATACGCAGTATTTT CASSDSGGGTDTQYF
TRBJ2-3 TRBV4-1 . TRBD2 TGCGCCAGCAGCCAAGAAATGGTTAGCGGGGGTTTCGCGAATACGCAGTATTTT CASSQEMVSGGFANTQYF
TRBJ2-7 TRBV12-5 . . TGTGCTAGTGGTTTGGGGCAGAACTACGAGCAGTACTTC CASGLGQNYEQYF
TRBJ2-2 TRBV14 . TRBD1 TGTGCCAGCAGCCGGAATACAGGGGTCACCGGGGAGCTGTTTTTT CASSRNTGVTGELFF
TRBJ1-1 TRBV5-1 . TRBD1 TGCGCCAGCAGCGCGCCCGGGACAGGTCTGAACACTGAAGCTTTCTTT CASSAPGTGLNTEAFF
TRBJ2-7 TRBV14 . TRBD2 TGTGCCAGCAGCCAAGGATCGATTAGCGGGAGTCCCTACGAGCAGTACTTC CASSQGSISGSPYEQYF
TRBJ1-5 TRBV19 . TRBD1 TGTGCCAGTAGTGACCGGGGCAGGGGGGCCCATCAGCCCCAGCATTTT CASSDRGRGAHQPQHF
TRBJ2-3 TRBV2 . TRBD2 TGTGCCAGCAGTAGACGTGGGGGGGTAGATACGCAGTATTTT CASSRRGGVDTQYF
TRBJ1-4 TRBV15 . TRBD1 TGTGCCACCAGAACCGGGACAGGGCGTGAAAAACTGTTTTTT CATRTGTGREKLFF
TRBJ2-4 TRBV11-2 . TRBD1 TGTGCCAGCAGCTTACAACCACCGGGACAGTGGCGCAACAGTCAGTACTTC CASSLQPPGQWRNSQYF
TRBJ2-5 TRBV10-3 . TRBD2 TGTGCCATCAGTGATAGGGAGGGCGGCCAAGAGACCCAGTACTTC CAISDREGGQETQYF
TRBJ2-1 TRBV11-2 once TRBD1 TGTGCCAGCAGCCCCCGGACAGGGTTCAATGAGCAGTTCTTC CASSPRTGFNEQFF